A single sample is the source of the 21 T cell receptor beta chains below, sequenced in a study of T cell repertoires in cytomegalovirus infection. TCRdb processed the reads anew with MiXCR; each CDR3 protein has one entry. The sample includes about 440,000 distinct CDR3 sequences, around 32% of them seen just once. The sequencing input was PBMCs. All receptors come from a human donor in good health (CMV status not recorded). Some clones in this sample may be carry-over from other donors' samples.

J is TRBJ2-4 and V is TRBV18; 10 nucleotides match TRBD1. This CDR3 is 17 amino acids long. Germline values: CDR1 KGHSH, CDR2 LQKENI. V was clipped by 3 bases and J by 0 bases; unmatched bases: 5. The DNA for the CDR3 is TGTGCCAGCTCACCTGGACAGGGGGATATAGCCAAAAACATTCAGTACTTC. It encodes CASSPGQGDIAKNIQYF.

Many counts were recorded for this clonotype. V gene TRBV6-2 or TRBV6-3 combines with J gene TRBJ2-6; tentatively, D is TRBD2 (5 bases). Germline V lookup: CDR1 MNHEY, CDR2 SVGEGT. This CDR3 is 14 amino acids long. V was trimmed by 4 bases and J by 4 bases, leaving 8 bases between them. CDR3 nucleotide sequence: TGTGCCAGCAGTTTGGGGAGAGGGGCCAACGTCCTGACTTTC. Translation: CASSLGRGANVLTF.

This clonotype was counted a few times. The rearrangement joins TRBV5-4 to TRBJ2-1, with D possibly being TRBD1 or TRBD2 (6 bases each). Germline CDR1 reads SGHNT; CDR2 reads YYREEE (reference sequence). Trimming left V 0 bases short and J 7 bases short, with 14 bases between. This CDR3 has 15 residues. The CDR3 reads CASSLEGGVMNEQFF. DNA for the CDR3: TGTGCCAGCAGCTTGGAGGGGGGAGTGATGAATGAGCAGTTCTTC.

In this sample, this clonotype turned up a few times. This chain uses TRBV12-3 or TRBV12-4 with TRBJ2-4; D possibly uses TRBD1 or TRBD2 (5 bases each). Trimming took off 5 bases at V and 10 bases at J, with 18 bases between the two ends. The CDR3 extends over 14 amino acids. The CDR3 protein is CASSAWWGSGIQYF. In nucleotides, the CDR3 is TGTGCCAGCAGTGCTTGGTGGGGGTCGGGGATTCAGTACTTC.

Ten or more counts support this clonotype. The chain joins TRBV7-8 to TRBJ2-7, with 9 bases aligning to TRBD2. Per the germline V gene, CDR1 is SGHVS and CDR2 is FQNEAQ. V lost 2 bases, J lost 1 base, and 6 bases stayed unmatched. The CDR3 extends over 16 amino acids. CDR3 protein: CASSLTLAGRSYEQYF. The CDR3 DNA reads as TGTGCCAGCAGCTTAACCCTAGCGGGGAGATCCTACGAGCAGTACTTC.

This clonotype has a count of ten or more. The chain has TRBV7-8 and TRBJ2-1; TRBD1 matches at 9 bases. Germline V gene data show CDR1 as SGHVS and CDR2 as FQNEAQ. CDR3 length: 16 amino acids. J gave up 6 bases and V 1 base, and 7 bases lay outside the gene matches. The CDR3 loop is CASSLGDRVIGNEQFF. The CDR3 DNA sequence: TGTGCCAGCAGCTTAGGGGACAGGGTTATTGGCAATGAGCAGTTCTTC. The full variable domain, with the rest looked up from reference TRBV7-8 and TRBJ2-1, is GAGVSQSPRYKVAKRGQDVALRCDPISGHVSLFWYQQALGQGPEFLTYFQNEAQLDKSGLPSDRFFAERPEGSVSTLKIQRTQQEDSAVYLCASSLGDRVIGNEQFFGPGTRLTVL.

This chain uses TRBV12-3 or TRBV12-4 with TRBJ1-6; no definite D call. Trimming cost V 6 bases and J 6 bases, with 12 bases left between them. This CDR3 contains 14 residues. As DNA, the CDR3 is TGTGCCAGCAGGTTTGGGCTGACTAATTCACCCCTCCACTTT. This codes for CASRFGLTNSPLHF.

This clonotype showed up many times. CDR3 sequence reads: CASSPGTGRSGNTIYF. The CDR3 nucleotides are TGTGCCAGCAGTCCAGGGACAGGCCGCTCTGGAAACACCATATATTTT. The chain has TRBV12-3 or TRBV12-4 and TRBJ1-3; TRBD1 aligns across 8 bases. The CDR3 sequence is 16 residues long. Trimming at V came to 5 bases and at J to 0 bases, leaving 6 bases not matched to a gene.

This clonotype was detected a few times. V and J are TRBV7-9 and TRBJ2-3; the D is unclear. Trimming cost V 11 bases and J 4 bases, with 7 bases left between them. Germline V gene sequence: CDR1 SEHNR, CDR2 FQNEAQ (reference sequence). The CDR3 runs to 10 residues. CDR3 protein: CALLADTQYF. The CDR3 nucleotides are TGTGCCCTTTTGGCAGATACGCAGTATTTT.

The chain joins TRBV20-1 to TRBJ1-1; no clear D gene. In germline, CDR1 is DFQATT, CDR2 SNEGSKA (reference sequence). The CDR3 has 14 residues. V dropped 7 bases and J dropped 4 bases, with 19 bases sitting between them. The CDR3, as DNA: TGCAGTGTTACCCAGCCGAGGGTGGTCACTGAAGCTTTCTTT. This gives the protein CSVTQPRVVTEAFF.

The V and J genes are TRBV5-4 and TRBJ2-1; 7 nucleotides match TRBD1. V gave up 2 bases and J gave up 0 bases; unmatched junction bases: 5. The CDR3 covers 16 residues. Germline V gives CDR1 SGHNT, CDR2 YYREEE (reference sequence). The CDR3 here is CASSLNRGSSYNEQFF. The CDR3, as DNA: TGTGCCAGCAGCTTAAACAGGGGAAGCTCCTACAATGAGCAGTTCTTC. Variable domain in full (rest from reference TRBV5-4 and TRBJ2-1): ETGVTQSPTHLIKTRGQQVTLRCSSQSGHNTVSWYQQALGQGPQFIFQYYREEENGRGNFPPRFSGLQFPNYSSELNVNALELDDSALYLCASSLNRGSSYNEQFFGPGTRLTVL.

This clonotype was found many times. The gene calls are TRBV7-3 and TRBJ2-2; D is unresolved. Germline-derived CDR1 and CDR2 are SGHTA and FQGTGA. This CDR3 region has 13 residues. V was shortened by 1 base and J by 4 bases, with 4 bases between the two germline ends. CDR3 sequence: CASSLKATGELFF. CDR3 nucleotide sequence: TGTGCCAGCAGCTTAAAGGCCACCGGGGAGCTGTTTTTT.

CDR3 nucleotide sequence: TGTGCCAGCAGCGTAGCGTCGAACACCGGGGAGCTGTTTTTT. It yields the protein CASSVASNTGELFF. The rearrangement links TRBV9 to TRBJ2-2; D gene unclear. The CDR3 is made up of 14 amino acids. Germline V gene data show CDR1 as SGDLS and CDR2 as YYNGEE. Trimming pared 0 bases from V and 0 bases from J, leaving 3 bases between.

This chain uses TRBV12-3 or TRBV12-4 with TRBJ1-6; possibly TRBD1 for D (5 bases). This CDR3 contains 17 residues. V lost 4 bases, J lost 0 bases, and 13 bases lay in between. The CDR3 region is CASSSDKSGSYNSPLHF. As DNA, the CDR3 is TGTGCCAGCAGTTCGGACAAAAGCGGCTCCTATAATTCACCCCTCCACTTT.

This clonotype was counted between two and nine times. The chain combines TRBV5-1 with TRBJ2-7; D is undetermined. The CDR3 covers 15 residues. V lost 0 bases to trimming and J lost 1 base, with 11 bases between them. Germline CDR1 and CDR2: SGHRS and YFSETQ. In nucleotides, the CDR3 is TGCGCCAGCAGCTTGGCCTGGACGGAGTCCTACGAGCAGTACTTC. Translating it yields CASSLAWTESYEQYF. The entire variable domain, with the rest obtained from reference TRBV5-1 and TRBJ2-7, is as follows: KAGVTQTPRYLIKTRGQQVTLSCSPISGHRSVSWYQQTPGQGLQFLFEYFSETQRNKGNFPGRFSGRQFSNSRSEMNVSTLELGDSALYLCASSLAWTESYEQYFGPGTRLTVT.

The rearrangement links TRBV10-2 to TRBJ1-3; 7 positions match TRBD1. Germline V CDR1 and CDR2: WSHSY, SAAADI. Losses at the gene ends were 2 bases for V and 0 bases for J; bases not matched to a gene: 13. The CDR3 contains 19 residues. The CDR3 here is CASSERKLGQWNSGNTIYF. The DNA of the CDR3 is TGCGCCAGCAGTGAGAGAAAGTTGGGACAGTGGAACTCTGGAAACACCATATATTTT.

V is TRBV14 and J is TRBJ2-5, with 7 bases that match TRBD1. V trimming: 4 bases; J trimming: 2 bases; junction bases outside the gene matches: 7. Germline loops: CDR1 SGHDN, CDR2 FVKESK. This CDR3 contains 15 residues. Written as DNA, the CDR3 is TGTGCCAGCAGCCTCACTCGGACAGGACAAGAGACCCAGTACTTC. Its protein product is CASSLTRTGQETQYF. The whole variable domain, remainder taken from reference TRBV14 and TRBJ2-5, is EAGVTQFPSHSVIEKGQTVTLRCDPISGHDNLYWYRRVMGKEIKFLLHFVKESKQDESGMPNNRFLAERTGGTYSTLKVQPAELEDSGVYFCASSLTRTGQETQYFGPGTRLLVL.

About this clonotype: Just one base apart from a much larger clone, this may be a read error. CDR3 loop: CASSLRDVLAVDTQYF. CDR3 DNA sequence: TGTGCCAGCAGCCTTAGGGACGTTTTGGCAGTCGATACGCAGTATTTT. This sequence joins TRBV7-8 and TRBJ2-3, with D perhaps TRBD1 or TRBD2 (5 bases each). This CDR3 has 16 residues. Germline V gene lookup returns CDR1 SGHVS and CDR2 FQNEAQ. Trimming removed 5 bases at V and 6 bases at J, with 21 bases between. The variable domain in full, with the rest retrieved from reference TRBV7-8 and TRBJ2-3, is GAGVSQSPRYKVAKRGQDVALRCDPISGHVSLFWYQQALGQGPEFLTYFQNEAQLDKSGLPSDRFFAERPEGSVSTLKIQRTQQEDSAVYLCASSLRDVLAVDTQYFGPGTRLTVL.

This clonotype was observed a few times. The rearrangement joins TRBV2 to TRBJ2-7; TRBD1 aligns across 8 bases. The CDR3 extends over 12 amino acids. Germline CDR1 and CDR2: SNHLY and FYNNEI. J lost 3 bases, V lost 10 bases, and 5 bases had no gene match. As DNA, the CDR3 is TGTGCCACGACAGGGGTGGGCTACGAGCAGTACTTC. It specifies CATTGVGYEQYF.

The chain employs TRBV6-1 and TRBJ1-2, with D hard to call. Trimming cost V 6 bases and J 2 bases, with 7 bases left between them. The germline V gene has CDR1 MNHNS and CDR2 SASEGT. The CDR3 length is 12 residues. CDR3 nucleotide sequence: TGTGCCAGCAGCGTTTTAAACTATGGCTACACCTTC. Translating gives CASSVLNYGYTF.

The V and J genes are TRBV5-1 and TRBJ2-5; 9 bases are a match to TRBD1. Germline CDR1 reads SGHRS; CDR2 reads YFSETQ. V trimming: 5 bases; J trimming: 4 bases; junction bases outside the gene matches: 6. The CDR3 length is 14 residues. CDR3 region: CASSSGTGRETQYF. The CDR3, as DNA: TGCGCCAGCAGTTCCGGGACAGGGAGAGAGACCCAGTACTTC.